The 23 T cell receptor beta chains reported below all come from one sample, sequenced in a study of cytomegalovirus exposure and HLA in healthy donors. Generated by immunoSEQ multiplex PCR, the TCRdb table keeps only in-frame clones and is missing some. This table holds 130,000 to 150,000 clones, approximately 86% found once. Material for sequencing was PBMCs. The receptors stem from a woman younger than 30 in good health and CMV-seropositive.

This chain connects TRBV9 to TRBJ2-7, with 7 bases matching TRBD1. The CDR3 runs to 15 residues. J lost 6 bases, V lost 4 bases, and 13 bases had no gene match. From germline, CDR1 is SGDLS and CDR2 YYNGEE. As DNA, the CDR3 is TGTGCCAGCAGCAATACGGCGACAGGGCTCTTCGAGCAGTACTTC. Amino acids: CASSNTATGLFEQYF.

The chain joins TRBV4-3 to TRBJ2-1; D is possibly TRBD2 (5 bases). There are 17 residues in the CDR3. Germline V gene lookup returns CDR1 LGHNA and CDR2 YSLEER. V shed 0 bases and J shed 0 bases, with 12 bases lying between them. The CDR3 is CASSQEGRGSSYNEQFF. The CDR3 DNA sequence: TGCGCCAGCAGCCAAGAAGGACGAGGGAGCTCCTACAATGAGCAGTTCTTC.

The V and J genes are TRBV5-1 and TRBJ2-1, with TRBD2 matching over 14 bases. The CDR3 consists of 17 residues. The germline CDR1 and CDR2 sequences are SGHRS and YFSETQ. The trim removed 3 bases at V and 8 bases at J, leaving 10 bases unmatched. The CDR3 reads CASSWPRTSGGQDEQFF. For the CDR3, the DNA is TGCGCCAGCAGCTGGCCGAGGACTAGCGGGGGGCAGGATGAGCAGTTCTTC.

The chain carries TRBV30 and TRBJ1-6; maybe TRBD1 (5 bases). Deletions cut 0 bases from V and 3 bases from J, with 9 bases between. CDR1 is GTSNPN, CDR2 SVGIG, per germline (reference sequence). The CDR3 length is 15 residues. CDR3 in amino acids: CAWSVRQLYNSPLHF. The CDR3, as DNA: TGTGCCTGGAGTGTACGACAGCTCTATAATTCACCCCTCCACTTT.

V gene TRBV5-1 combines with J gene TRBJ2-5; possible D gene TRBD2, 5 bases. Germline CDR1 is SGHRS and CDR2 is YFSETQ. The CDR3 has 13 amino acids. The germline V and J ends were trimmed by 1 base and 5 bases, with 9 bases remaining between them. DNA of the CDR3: TGCGCCAGCAGCTTGAGAGGCGGGGAGACCCAGTACTTC. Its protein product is CASSLRGGETQYF.

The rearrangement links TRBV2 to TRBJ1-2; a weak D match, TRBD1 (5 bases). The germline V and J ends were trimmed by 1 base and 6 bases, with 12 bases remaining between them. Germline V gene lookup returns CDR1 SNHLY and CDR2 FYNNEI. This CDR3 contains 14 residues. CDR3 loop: CASSEGGERNGYTF. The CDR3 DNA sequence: TGTGCCAGCAGTGAAGGGGGGGAGAGAAATGGCTACACCTTC. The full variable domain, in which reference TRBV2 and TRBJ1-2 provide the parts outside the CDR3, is EPEVTQTPSHQVTQMGQEVILRCVPISNHLYFYWYRQILGQKVEFLVSFYNNEISEKSEIFDDQFSVERPDGSNFTLKIRSTKLEDSAMYFCASSEGGERNGYTFGSGTRLTVV.

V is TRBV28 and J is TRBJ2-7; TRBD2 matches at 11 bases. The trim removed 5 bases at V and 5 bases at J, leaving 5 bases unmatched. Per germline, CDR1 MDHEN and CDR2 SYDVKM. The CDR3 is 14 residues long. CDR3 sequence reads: CASSPLLAGDEQYF. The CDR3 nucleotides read TGTGCCAGCAGTCCTCTACTAGCGGGAGACGAGCAGTACTTC.

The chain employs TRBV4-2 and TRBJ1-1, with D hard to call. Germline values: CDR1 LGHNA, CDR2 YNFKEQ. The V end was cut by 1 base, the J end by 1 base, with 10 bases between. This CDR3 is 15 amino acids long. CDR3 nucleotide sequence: TGTGCCAGCAGCCAAGTTGCGGCGAGGAACACTGAAGCTTTCTTT. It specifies CASSQVAARNTEAFF.

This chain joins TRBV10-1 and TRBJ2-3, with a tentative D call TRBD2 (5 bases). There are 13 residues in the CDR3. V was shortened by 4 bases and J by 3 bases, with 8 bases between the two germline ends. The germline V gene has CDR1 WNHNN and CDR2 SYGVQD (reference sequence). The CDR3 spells CASSAPGTDTQYF. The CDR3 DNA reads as TGCGCCAGCAGTGCCCCGGGGACAGATACGCAGTATTTT.

The CDR3 bases are TGCGCCAGCAGCCAAGGGTCAGGGGGTGGGCAAGAGACCCAGTACTTC. Its protein product is CASSQGSGGGQETQYF. The chain has TRBV4-1 and TRBJ2-5; 7 nucleotides agree with TRBD1. The CDR3 sequence is 16 residues long. The V gene end was trimmed by 1 base and the J gene end by 2 bases; junction bases not matched to a gene: 7. CDR1 is MGHRA, CDR2 YSYEKL, per germline.

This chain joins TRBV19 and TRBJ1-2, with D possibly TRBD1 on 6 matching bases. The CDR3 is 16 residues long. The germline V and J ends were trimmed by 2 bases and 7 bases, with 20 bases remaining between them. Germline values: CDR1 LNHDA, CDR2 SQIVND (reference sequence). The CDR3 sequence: CASSISAGVVSSGYTF. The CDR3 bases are TGTGCCAGTAGTATATCGGCAGGGGTTGTCTCTAGTGGCTACACCTTC.

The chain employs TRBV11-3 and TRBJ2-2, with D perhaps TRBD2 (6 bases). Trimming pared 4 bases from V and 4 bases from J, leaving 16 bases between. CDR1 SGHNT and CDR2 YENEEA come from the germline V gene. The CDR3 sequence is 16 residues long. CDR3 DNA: TGTGCCAGCAGCTCGACATGGGAGGTGACCACCGGGGAGCTGTTTTTT. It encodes CASSSTWEVTTGELFF.

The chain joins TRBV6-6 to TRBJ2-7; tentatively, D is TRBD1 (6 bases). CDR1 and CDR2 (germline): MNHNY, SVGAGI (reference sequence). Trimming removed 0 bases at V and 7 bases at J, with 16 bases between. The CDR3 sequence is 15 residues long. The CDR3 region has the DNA TGTGCCAGCAGTTACTCGGGGGCAGTGGGTTTGGAGCAGTACTTC. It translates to CASSYSGAVGLEQYF.

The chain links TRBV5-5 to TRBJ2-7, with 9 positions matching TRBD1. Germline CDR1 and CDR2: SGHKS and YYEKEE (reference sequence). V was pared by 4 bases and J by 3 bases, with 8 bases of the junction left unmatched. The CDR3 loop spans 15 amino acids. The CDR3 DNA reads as TGTGCCAGCAGCACCCCCGGGACAGGGAGCTACGAGCAGTACTTC. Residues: CASSTPGTGSYEQYF. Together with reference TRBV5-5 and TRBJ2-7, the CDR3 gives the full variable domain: DAGVTQSPTHLIKTRGQQVTLRCSPISGHKSVSWYQQVLGQGPQFIFQYYEKEERGRGNFPDRFSARQFPNYSSELNVNALLLGDSALYLCASSTPGTGSYEQYFGPGTRLTVT.

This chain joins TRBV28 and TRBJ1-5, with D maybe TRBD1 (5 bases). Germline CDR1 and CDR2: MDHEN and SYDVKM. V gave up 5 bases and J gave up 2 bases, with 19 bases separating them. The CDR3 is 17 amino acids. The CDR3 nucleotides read TGTGCCAGCAGTCTTACCAGACAGACACGGGGCAATCAGCCCCAGCATTTT. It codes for CASSLTRQTRGNQPQHF. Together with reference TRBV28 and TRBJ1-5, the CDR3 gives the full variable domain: DVKVTQSSRYLVKRTGEKVFLECVQDMDHENMFWYRQDPGLGLRLIYFSYDVKMKEKGDIPEGYSVSREKKERFSLILESASTNQTSMYLCASSLTRQTRGNQPQHFGDGTRLSIL.

This CDR3 reads CASSQAVDRGFFRTYEQYF. In DNA, the CDR3 is TGTGCCAGCAGCCAAGCAGTCGACAGGGGCTTTTTTAGAACCTACGAGCAGTACTTC. V usage is TRBV14 and J usage is TRBJ2-7; 8 bases align to TRBD1. This CDR3 spans 19 amino acids. The trim removed 1 base at V and 2 bases at J, leaving 16 bases unmatched. Germline V gene sequence: CDR1 SGHDN, CDR2 FVKESK.

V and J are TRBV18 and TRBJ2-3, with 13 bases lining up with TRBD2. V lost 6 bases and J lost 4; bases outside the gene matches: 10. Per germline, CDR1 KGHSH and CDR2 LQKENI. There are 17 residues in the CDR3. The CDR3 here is CASSPTRLAGGADTQYF. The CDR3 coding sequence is TGTGCCAGCTCCCCGACGAGACTAGCGGGAGGAGCAGATACGCAGTATTTT.

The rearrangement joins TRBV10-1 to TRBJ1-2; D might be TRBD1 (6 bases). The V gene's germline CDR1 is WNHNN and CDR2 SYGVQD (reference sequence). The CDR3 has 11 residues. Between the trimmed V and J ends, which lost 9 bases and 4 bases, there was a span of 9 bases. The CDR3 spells CARDSLYGYTF. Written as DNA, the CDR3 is TGCGCCAGGGACAGCCTCTATGGCTACACCTTC.

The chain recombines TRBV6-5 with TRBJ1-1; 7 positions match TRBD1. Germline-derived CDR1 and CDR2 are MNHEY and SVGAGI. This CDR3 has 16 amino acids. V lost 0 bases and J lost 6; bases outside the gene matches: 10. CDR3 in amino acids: CASSYSSRGVKAEAFF. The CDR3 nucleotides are TGTGCCAGCAGTTACTCATCCAGGGGGGTAAAAGCTGAAGCTTTCTTT.

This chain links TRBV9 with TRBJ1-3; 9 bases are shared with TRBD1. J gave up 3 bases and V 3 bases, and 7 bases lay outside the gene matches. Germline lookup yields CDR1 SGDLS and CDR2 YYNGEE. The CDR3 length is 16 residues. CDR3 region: CASSATGTGYGNTIYF. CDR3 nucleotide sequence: TGTGCCAGCAGCGCGACCGGGACAGGGTATGGAAACACCATATATTTT.

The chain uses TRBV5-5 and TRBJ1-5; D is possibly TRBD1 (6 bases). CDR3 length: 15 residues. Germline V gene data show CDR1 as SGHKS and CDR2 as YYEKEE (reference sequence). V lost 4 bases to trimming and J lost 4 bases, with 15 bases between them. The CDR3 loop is CASSATGLTNQPQHF. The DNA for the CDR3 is TGTGCCAGCAGCGCTACAGGGTTGACAAATCAGCCCCAGCATTTT.

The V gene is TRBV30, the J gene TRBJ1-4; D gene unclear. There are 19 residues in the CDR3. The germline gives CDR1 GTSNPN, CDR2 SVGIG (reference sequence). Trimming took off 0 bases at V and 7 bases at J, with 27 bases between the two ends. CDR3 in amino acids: CAWSVHRGNLNLESEKLFF. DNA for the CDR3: TGTGCCTGGAGTGTACATCGAGGGAACCTTAACCTAGAGAGTGAAAAACTGTTTTTT.

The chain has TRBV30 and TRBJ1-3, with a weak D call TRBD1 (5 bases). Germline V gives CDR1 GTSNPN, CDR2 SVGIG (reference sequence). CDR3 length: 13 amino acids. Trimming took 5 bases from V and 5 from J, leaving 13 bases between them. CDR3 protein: CAWDPRTRNTIYF. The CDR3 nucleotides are TGTGCCTGGGACCCTAGGACAAGAAACACCATATATTTT.